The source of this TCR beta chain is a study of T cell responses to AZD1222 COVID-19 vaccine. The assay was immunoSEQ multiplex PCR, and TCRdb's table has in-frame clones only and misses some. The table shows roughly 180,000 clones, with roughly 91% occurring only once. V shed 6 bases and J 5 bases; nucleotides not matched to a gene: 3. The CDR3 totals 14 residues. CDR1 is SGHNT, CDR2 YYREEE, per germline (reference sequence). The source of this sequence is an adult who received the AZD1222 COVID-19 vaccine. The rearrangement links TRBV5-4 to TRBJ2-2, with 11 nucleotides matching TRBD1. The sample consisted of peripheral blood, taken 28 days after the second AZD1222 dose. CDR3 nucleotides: TGTGCCAGCACCGGACAGGGGGCAACCGGGGAGCTGTTTTTT. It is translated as CASTGQGATGELFF.